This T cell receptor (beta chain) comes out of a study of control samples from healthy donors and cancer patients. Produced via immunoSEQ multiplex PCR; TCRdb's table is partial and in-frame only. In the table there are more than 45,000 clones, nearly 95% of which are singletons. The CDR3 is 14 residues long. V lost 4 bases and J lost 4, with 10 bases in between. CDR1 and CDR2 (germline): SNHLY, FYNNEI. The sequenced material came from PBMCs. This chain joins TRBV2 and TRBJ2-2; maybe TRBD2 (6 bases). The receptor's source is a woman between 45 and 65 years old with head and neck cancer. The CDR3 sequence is CASSGRVLTGELFF. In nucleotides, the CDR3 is TGTGCCAGCAGTGGGAGGGTCCTCACCGGGGAGCTGTTTTTT.